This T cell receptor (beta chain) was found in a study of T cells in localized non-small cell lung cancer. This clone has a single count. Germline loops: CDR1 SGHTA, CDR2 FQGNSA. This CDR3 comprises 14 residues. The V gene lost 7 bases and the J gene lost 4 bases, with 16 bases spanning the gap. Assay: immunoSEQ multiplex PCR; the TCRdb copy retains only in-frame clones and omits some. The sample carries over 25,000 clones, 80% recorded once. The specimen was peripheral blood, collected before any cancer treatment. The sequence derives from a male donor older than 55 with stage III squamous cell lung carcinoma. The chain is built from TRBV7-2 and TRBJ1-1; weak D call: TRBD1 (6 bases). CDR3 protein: CASNPPGVATEAFF. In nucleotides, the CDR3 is TGTGCCAGCAACCCCCCAGGGGTGGCCACTGAAGCTTTCTTT.